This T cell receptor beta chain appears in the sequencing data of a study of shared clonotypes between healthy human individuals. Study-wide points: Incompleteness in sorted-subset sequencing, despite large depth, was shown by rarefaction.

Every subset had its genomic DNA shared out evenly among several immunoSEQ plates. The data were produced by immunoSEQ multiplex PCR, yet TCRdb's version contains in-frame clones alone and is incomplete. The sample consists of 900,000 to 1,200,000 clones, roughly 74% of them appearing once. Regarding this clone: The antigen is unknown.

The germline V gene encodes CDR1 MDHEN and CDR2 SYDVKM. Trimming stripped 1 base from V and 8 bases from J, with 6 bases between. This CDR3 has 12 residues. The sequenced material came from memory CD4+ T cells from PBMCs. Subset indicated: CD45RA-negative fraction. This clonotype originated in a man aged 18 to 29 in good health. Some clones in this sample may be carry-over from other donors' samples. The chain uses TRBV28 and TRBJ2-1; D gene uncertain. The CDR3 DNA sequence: TGTGCCAGCAGTTTATCTAAGGATGAGCAGTTCTTC. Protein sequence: CASSLSKDEQFF.